Shown below are 32 T cell receptor beta chains from a single sample sequenced in a study of cytotoxic CD8 clonotypes in ibrutinib-treated CLL. TCRdb keeps only in-frame clones here, not all; method: immunoSEQ multiplex PCR. In the table there are some 65,000 clones, approximately 54% of which are singletons. This material consisted of PBMCs, taken after 12 months of ibrutinib treatment. The receptors derive from a human donor with chronic lymphocytic leukemia.

This chain uses TRBV21-1 with TRBJ2-3; TRBD2 is the table's D call and was not checked against the DNA. TRBV21-1 is listed as a pseudogene. CDR3 length: 17 residues. The CDR3 loop reads CASSKEGGYYSTDTQYF. The CDR3, as DNA: TGTGCCAGCAGCAAAGAAGGCGGCTACTATAGCACAGATACGCAGTATTTT.

The chain uses TRBV5-1 and TRBJ1-4, with 9 bases aligning to TRBD1. Germline V gene data show CDR1 as SGHRS and CDR2 as YFSETQ. The length of the CDR3 is 17 residues. The trim removed 0 bases at V and 5 bases at J, leaving 8 bases unmatched. In nucleotides, the CDR3 is TGCGCCAGCAGCTTGGGAAAAAACAGGGGGCTCAATGAAAAACTGTTTTTT. Its translation is CASSLGKNRGLNEKLFF.

This sequence joins TRBV30 and TRBJ1-5; possibly TRBD1 for D (5 bases). There are 14 residues in the CDR3. Germline values: CDR1 GTSNPN, CDR2 SVGIG (reference sequence). Trimming shortened V by 1 base and J by 1 base, and 8 bases separated the two germline ends. The CDR3 sequence: CAWSARVSNQPQHF. In DNA, the CDR3 is TGTGCCTGGAGTGCCAGGGTAAGCAATCAGCCCCAGCATTTT.

The chain is built from TRBV6-1 and TRBJ2-1, with 11 bases lining up with TRBD2. The germline CDR1 and CDR2 sequences are MNHNS and SASEGT. The CDR3 is 18 residues long. V gave up 4 bases and J gave up 4 bases; unmatched junction bases: 12. This chain's CDR3 is CASSVTSGGISRYNEQFF. CDR3 bases: TGTGCCAGCAGTGTTACTAGCGGGGGTATCTCGCGTTACAATGAGCAGTTCTTC.

V is TRBV7-9 and J is TRBJ2-1, with D perhaps TRBD2 (6 bases). V was clipped by 7 bases and J by 7 bases, with 14 bases between them. Germline V lookup: CDR1 SEHNR, CDR2 FQNEAQ (reference sequence). The length of the CDR3 is 13 residues. CDR3 in amino acids: CASTRTKLNEQFF. In DNA, the CDR3 is TGTGCCAGCACACGGACTAAACTTAATGAGCAGTTCTTC.

The chain is built from TRBV6-5 and TRBJ1-1; D unresolved. V lost 8 bases and J 0 bases, leaving 13 bases between the germline ends. From germline, CDR1 is MNHEY and CDR2 SVGAGI. The CDR3 runs 14 residues. The CDR3 loop is CASGGRTLNTEAFF. The CDR3 DNA is TGTGCCAGCGGCGGCAGGACGTTGAACACTGAAGCTTTCTTT.

The chain is built from TRBV11-2 and TRBJ2-1; the D is unclear. With 0 bases removed from V and 4 bases from J, the gap between germline ends came to 7 bases. Per the germline V gene, CDR1 is SGHAT and CDR2 is FQNNGV. This CDR3 has 14 amino acids. The CDR3: CASSLELRYNEQFF. CDR3 in DNA: TGTGCCAGCAGCTTAGAATTACGTTACAATGAGCAGTTCTTC.

This chain joins TRBV9 and TRBJ2-7, with TRBD2 matching over 7 bases. The J segment lost 3 bases and the V segment lost 5 bases, leaving 8 bases of the junction unmatched. The germline gives CDR1 SGDLS, CDR2 YYNGEE. The CDR3 has 14 residues. CDR3 bases: TGTGCCAGCAGTTTCGCGGGAGCGGGCTACGAGCAGTACTTC. Residues: CASSFAGAGYEQYF.

The table lists this clone with a few counts. This sequence joins TRBV9 and TRBJ1-1, with D unclear. From germline, CDR1 is SGDLS and CDR2 YYNGEE. The V gene lost 0 bases and the J gene lost 4 bases, with 10 bases spanning the gap. The length of the CDR3 is 14 residues. The CDR3 loop reads CASSVVGKPTEAFF. CDR3 DNA: TGTGCCAGCAGCGTAGTAGGGAAGCCCACTGAAGCTTTCTTT.

This chain joins TRBV15 and TRBJ2-4; D is perhaps TRBD1 (5 bases). The germline CDR1 and CDR2 sequences are LNHNV and YYDKDF (reference sequence). CDR3 length: 16 amino acids. The V and J ends lost 3 bases and 8 bases respectively, with 20 bases between them. The CDR3: CATSRPDSDPWDIQYF. For the CDR3, the DNA is TGTGCCACCAGCAGGCCCGACAGCGACCCATGGGACATTCAGTACTTC. Based on the CDR3 plus reference TRBV15 and TRBJ2-4, the full variable domain is DAMVIQNPRYQVTQFGKPVTLSCSQTLNHNVMYWYQQKSSQAPKLLFHYYDKDFNNEADTPDNFQSRRPNTSFCFLDIRSPGLGDTAMYLCATSRPDSDPWDIQYFGAGTRLSVL.

In its sample, this clone was seen a few times. CDR3 sequence reads: CASSLAVGSSYGYTF. As DNA, the CDR3 is TGCGCCAGCAGCTTGGCCGTGGGCAGCTCGTATGGCTACACCTTC. V usage is TRBV5-1 and J usage is TRBJ1-2; no clear D gene. CDR1 and CDR2 from the germline V gene are SGHRS and YFSETQ. The CDR3 has 15 amino acids. Trimming left V 0 bases short and J 5 bases short, with 14 bases between.

The V gene is TRBV11-2, the J gene TRBJ2-1; D is ambiguous. Germline V CDR1 and CDR2: SGHAT, FQNNGV. This CDR3 contains 14 residues. Trimming left V 1 base short and J 2 bases short, with 6 bases between. The CDR3 reads CASSLGATYNEQFF. The CDR3 DNA follows: TGTGCCAGCAGCTTAGGGGCAACCTACAATGAGCAGTTCTTC.

This chain uses TRBV29-1 with TRBJ2-2; 11 bases line up with TRBD1. The CDR3 covers 15 residues. Germline V gene lookup returns CDR1 SQVTM and CDR2 ANQGSEA. Trimming at V came to 7 bases and at J to 4 bases, leaving 8 bases not matched to a gene. CDR3 sequence: CSAAGTGGFTGELFF. CDR3 nucleotides: TGCAGCGCTGCCGGGACAGGGGGTTTCACCGGGGAGCTGTTTTTT.

V and J are TRBV4-2 and TRBJ2-1; D assignment may be TRBD1 or TRBD2 (5 bases each). Germline CDR1 is LGHNA and CDR2 is YNFKEQ. V gave up 6 bases and J gave up 6 bases, with 18 bases separating them. There are 15 residues in the CDR3. The CDR3 loop is CASRPSGTDFNEQFF. Here the CDR3 DNA reads TGTGCCAGCAGACCCTCCGGGACCGACTTCAATGAGCAGTTCTTC.

In nucleotides, the CDR3 is TGTGCCAGCAGTTCGGGGCTAGCATCGGATACGCAGTATTTT. Translated: CASSSGLASDTQYF. V is TRBV27 and J is TRBJ2-3; D might be TRBD1 or TRBD2, each matching 5 bases. Germline CDR1 MNHEY, CDR2 SMNVEV (reference sequence). V dropped 4 bases and J dropped 6 bases, with 14 bases sitting between them. This CDR3 has 14 amino acids.

The rearrangement joins TRBV11-3 to TRBJ2-7, with D tentatively TRBD1 (5 bases). Trimming stripped 2 bases from V and 0 bases from J, with 20 bases between. The CDR3 consists of 18 residues. CDR1 is SGHNT and CDR2 is YENEEA in the germline V gene. Written as DNA, the CDR3 is TGTGCCAGCAGCTTAAGGTCAGGTCATTGGGGCGCCTCCTACGAGCAGTACGTC. This sequence encodes CASSLRSGHWGASYEQYV.

The V gene is TRBV6-6, the J gene TRBJ2-1; the D is unclear. The CDR3 totals 14 residues. CDR1 and CDR2 (germline): MNHNY, SVGAGI (reference sequence). V lost 7 bases to trimming and J lost 5 bases, with 15 bases between them. This CDR3 reads CASNPGYSNNEQFF. CDR3 nucleotides: TGTGCCAGCAACCCCGGCTACTCGAACAATGAGCAGTTCTTC.

There are a few counts of this clone. The chain recombines TRBV5-1 with TRBJ2-1; no definite D call. Germline loops: CDR1 SGHRS, CDR2 YFSETQ. V was cut by 0 bases and J by 10 bases, with 11 bases left in between. The CDR3 sequence is 13 residues long. CDR3 sequence reads: CASSLEPLGEQFF. DNA of the CDR3: TGCGCCAGCAGCTTGGAGCCTCTCGGGGAGCAGTTCTTC.

In its sample, this clone was seen a few times. This chain joins TRBV7-8 and TRBJ2-2, with 7 bases that match TRBD1. The CDR3 covers 14 residues. The trim removed 5 bases at V and 3 bases at J, leaving 3 bases unmatched. CDR1 and CDR2 (germline): SGHVS, FQNEAQ. CDR3 in amino acids: CASSTGTDTGELFF. The CDR3 DNA reads TGTGCCAGCAGCACAGGGACAGACACCGGGGAGCTGTTTTTT.

The rearrangement links TRBV19 to TRBJ2-1; TRBD2 aligns across 12 bases. The J segment lost 3 bases and the V segment lost 6 bases, leaving 15 bases of the junction unmatched. In germline, CDR1 is LNHDA, CDR2 SQIVND (reference sequence). The CDR3 contains 19 residues. CDR3 nucleotide sequence: TGTGCCAGTAGATCCCGGACTAGCGGGGTCACCCTCCGCTACAATGAGCAGTTCTTC. Translation gives CASRSRTSGVTLRYNEQFF.

In DNA, the CDR3 is TGTGCCAGCAGCCCAGCCACAGATACGCAGTATTTT. It specifies CASSPATDTQYF. The chain employs TRBV11-2 and TRBJ2-3; D remains ambiguous. Deletions cut 5 bases from V and 2 bases from J, with 5 bases between. CDR1 is SGHAT and CDR2 is FQNNGV in the germline V gene. The CDR3 runs to 12 residues.

V and J are TRBV29-1 and TRBJ1-5; 8 positions agree with TRBD1. The CDR3 runs to 13 residues. Unmatched junction bases numbered 4, after V lost 5 bases and J lost 4 bases. Germline values: CDR1 SQVTM, CDR2 ANQGSEA. Here the CDR3 DNA reads TGCAGCGTTTATCAGGGGGCTAATCAGCCCCAGCATTTT. This codes for CSVYQGANQPQHF.

This clone was seen only a few times. The V call is TRBV13, the J call TRBJ2-1; a possible D gene is TRBD1 (5 bases). Trimming left V 1 base short and J 4 bases short, with 11 bases between. This CDR3 has 15 residues. Per germline, CDR1 PRHDT and CDR2 FYEKMQ (reference sequence). The chain's CDR3 is CASSLDGHPYNEQFF. The CDR3 nucleotides are TGTGCCAGCAGCTTAGACGGACACCCGTACAATGAGCAGTTCTTC.

This clone was counted only a few times. The DNA of the CDR3 is TGTGCCAGCAGCTTAGACGACCCCCGTCAATTCGATGAGCAGTTCTTC. Translation: CASSLDDPRQFDEQFF. V gene TRBV7-6 combines with J gene TRBJ2-1; D call uncertain. From germline, CDR1 is SGHVS and CDR2 FNYEAQ. Trimming removed 1 base at V and 8 bases at J, with 18 bases between. There are 16 residues in the CDR3.

Concerning this clone: Additional DNA sequences in this sample encode the identical CDR3. This sequence joins TRBV18 and TRBJ2-5; D gene unclear. This CDR3 is built from 12 residues. Trimming left V 2 bases short and J 5 bases short, with 6 bases between. CDR1 and CDR2 from the germline V gene are KGHSH and LQKENI. Here the CDR3 reads CASSPSRETQYF. CDR3 sequence (DNA): TGTGCCAGCTCACCAAGTAGGGAGACCCAGTACTTC.

There are a few counts of this clone. The CDR3, as DNA: TGTGCCAGCAGCTTATGGGTGGGCACAGATACGCAGTATTTT. Amino acids: CASSLWVGTDTQYF. This sequence joins TRBV7-6 and TRBJ2-3, with unresolved D. V was trimmed by 2 bases and J by 1 base, leaving 7 bases between them. Germline V gene lookup returns CDR1 SGHVS and CDR2 FNYEAQ. The CDR3 sequence is 14 residues long. Full variable domain (rest looked up from reference TRBV7-6 and TRBJ2-3): GAGVSQSPRYKVTKRGQDVALRCDPISGHVSLYWYRQALGQGPEFLTYFNYEAQQDKSGLPNDRFSAERPEGSISTLTIQRTEQRDSAMYRCASSLWVGTDTQYFGPGTRLTVL.

The chain joins TRBV21-1 to TRBJ2-1; TRBD1, as called in the table, went unchecked against the DNA. TRBV21-1 is a pseudogene segment. The CDR3 runs 14 residues. CDR3 loop: CASRVAGINDEQFF. The CDR3 coding sequence is TGTGCCAGCAGGGTGGCAGGGATAAACGATGAGCAGTTCTTC.

This sequence joins TRBV15 and TRBJ2-1; D unclear. Germline lookup yields CDR1 LNHNV and CDR2 YYDKDF (reference sequence). Trimming pared 0 bases from V and 10 bases from J, leaving 7 bases between. The CDR3 loop spans 12 amino acids. CDR3 DNA: TGTGCCACCAGCAGAGAAACCAAAGAGCAGTTCTTC. It yields the protein CATSRETKEQFF.

Many counts were recorded for this clone. This rearrangement joins TRBV18 to TRBJ1-2; TRBD1 aligns across 8 bases. The CDR3 loop spans 15 amino acids. Germline CDR1 KGHSH, CDR2 LQKENI. V lost 3 bases and J lost 8; bases outside the gene matches: 11. The CDR3 sequence is CASSPRTGRLHGYTF. The CDR3, as DNA: TGTGCCAGCTCACCTAGGACAGGGCGGCTGCACGGCTACACCTTC. Using reference TRBV18 and TRBJ1-2 for the parts outside the CDR3, the full variable domain is NAGVMQNPRHLVRRRGQEARLRCSPMKGHSHVYWYRQLPEEGLKFMVYLQKENIIDESGMPKERFSAEFPKEGPSILRIQQVVRGDSAAYFCASSPRTGRLHGYTFGSGTRLTVV.

This clone appeared a few times. The chain joins TRBV5-4 to TRBJ2-3, with D perhaps matching TRBD2 (6 bases). This CDR3 region has 14 residues. Trimming shortened V by 2 bases and J by 4 bases, and 11 bases separated the two germline ends. Germline CDR1 is SGHNT and CDR2 is YYREEE (reference sequence). CDR3: CASSFAEGPDTQYF. In nucleotides, the CDR3 is TGTGCCAGCAGCTTCGCGGAGGGGCCAGATACGCAGTATTTT.

This chain links TRBV18 with TRBJ1-6, with TRBD1 matching over 7 bases. The length of the CDR3 is 14 residues. Trimming at V came to 4 bases and at J to 10 bases, leaving 7 bases not matched to a gene. The germline V gene has CDR1 KGHSH and CDR2 LQKENI. The CDR3 DNA is TGTGCCAGCTCACTGAGAGGGGGCTTATCACCCCTCCACTTT. Protein sequence: CASSLRGGLSPLHF.

This clone was seen only a few times. This chain uses TRBV28 with TRBJ1-2; D gene uncertain. The CDR3 has 12 residues. Between the trimmed V and J ends, which lost 8 bases and 5 bases, there was a span of 12 bases. Per the germline V gene, CDR1 is MDHEN and CDR2 is SYDVKM. CDR3 protein: CASLIAGYGYTF. The CDR3 nucleotides read TGTGCCAGCCTCATCGCTGGGTATGGCTACACCTTC.